This TCR beta chain is from a study of T cell clonotyping in hematopoietic cell transplantation. Study-wide findings and caveats: After transplant, recipient diversity fell while pathologically expanded clonotypes grew through day 180.

The assay was immunoSEQ multiplex PCR, and TCRdb's table has in-frame clones only and misses some. The table has about 12,000 clones, 40% to 60% seen once; the top ten hold about 10%. This clone was detected only a few times. The target antigen is unknown. The sample consisted of peripheral blood mononuclear cells. This TCR derives from a middle-aged man in good health. Some clones in this sample may be carry-over from other donors' samples.

CDR3 DNA: TGTGCCAGCGCCATGAACGGCCTTGAAAAACTGTTTTTT. As protein: CASAMNGLEKLFF. This chain links TRBV5-6 with TRBJ1-4, with D unresolved. The CDR3 covers 13 residues. V lost 7 bases, J lost 7 bases, and 14 bases lay in between. Germline assignment: CDR1 SGHDT and CDR2 YYEEEE.